This TCR beta chain was recovered during a study of a mutant IDH1 vaccine in newly diagnosed glioma. Study summary: The first vaccination came 4-6 weeks after radiotherapy alone, or with temozolomide cycles. Findings and limits, study-wide: Researchers report vaccine-induced immune responses in over 90% of patients.

Comment on this clone: Its antigen is currently unknown.

Germline values: CDR1 SGHTS, CDR2 YDEGEE. The CDR3 sequence is 14 residues long. Trimming shortened V by 2 bases and J by 4 bases, and 13 bases separated the two germline ends. Profiling relied on immunoSEQ multiplex PCR, and the TCRdb table lists in-frame clones only, not all of them. Here the sample spans tens of thousands of clones, around 82% being singletons. Time point specified: week 47, end of study. Vaccination used 300 ug of mutant IDH1 20-mer peptide per dose, with topical imiquimod. The material sequenced was PBMCs, taken from a glioma patient whose treatment included an IDH1 peptide vaccine. The receptor comes from a man younger than 35 with glioma. Some clones in this sample may be carry-over from other donors' samples. The chain is built from TRBV5-8 and TRBJ2-7, with D unresolved. For the CDR3, the DNA is TGTGCCAGCAGCTTCGGAGCAGCGACTTACGAGCAGTACTTC. It codes for CASSFGAATYEQYF.